This T cell receptor (beta chain) was found in a study of technical replicates of blood from a few donors. The table came from immunoSEQ multiplex PCR; TCRdb's copy has only in-frame clones and leaves some out. The sample contains roughly 50,000 clones, 93% of which appear only once. CDR3 size: 14 residues. Per germline, CDR1 SGHTA and CDR2 FQGNSA. V dropped 1 base and J dropped 5 bases, with 11 bases sitting between them. This sequence was found in a human donor in good health. Some clones in this sample may be carry-over from other donors' samples. The V gene is TRBV7-2, the J gene TRBJ2-5, with a weak D call TRBD1 (6 bases). Sequencing input: PBMCs. The CDR3 DNA is TGTGCCAGCAGCTTAGATTGGGGGCTGGAGACCCAGTACTTC. Amino acid sequence: CASSLDWGLETQYF.